This T cell receptor beta chain was identified in a study of T-cell reconstitution after alpha-beta-depleted transplantation in children. This clonotype was recorded many times. What it recognizes is unknown. V lost 2 bases, J lost 0 bases, and 8 bases stayed unmatched. The germline CDR1 and CDR2 sequences are MGHRA and YSYEKL. This CDR3 comprises 17 residues. Findings of the study overall: Diversity of TCRbeta at day 60 was high in some patients, arising from surviving recipient T cells and thymic progenitors. Among T cells one year after transplant, newly produced cells accounted for most counts and diversity. The study reportedly traced alpha-beta T cells about two months after transplant to several hundred expanded graft clones.

Preparation of the TCRbeta library was carried out with unique molecular identifiers. TCRdb recomputed calls from the PCR reads with MiXCR, one row per CDR3 protein. Of hundreds of thousands of distinct CDR3 sequences listed, approximately 14% are singletons. This TCR derives from a girl aged 2-9 years with congenital amegakaryocytic thrombocytopenia, due to receive a stem cell transplant. The chain joins TRBV4-1 to TRBJ2-3; 7 positions match TRBD2. Sequences were derived from PBMCs, sampled before TCRalphabeta/CD19-depleted stem cell transplant. CDR3: CASSQIGLAVSTDTQYF. The CDR3 DNA is TGCGCCAGCAGCCAAATTGGGCTAGCGGTCAGCACAGATACGCAGTATTTT.